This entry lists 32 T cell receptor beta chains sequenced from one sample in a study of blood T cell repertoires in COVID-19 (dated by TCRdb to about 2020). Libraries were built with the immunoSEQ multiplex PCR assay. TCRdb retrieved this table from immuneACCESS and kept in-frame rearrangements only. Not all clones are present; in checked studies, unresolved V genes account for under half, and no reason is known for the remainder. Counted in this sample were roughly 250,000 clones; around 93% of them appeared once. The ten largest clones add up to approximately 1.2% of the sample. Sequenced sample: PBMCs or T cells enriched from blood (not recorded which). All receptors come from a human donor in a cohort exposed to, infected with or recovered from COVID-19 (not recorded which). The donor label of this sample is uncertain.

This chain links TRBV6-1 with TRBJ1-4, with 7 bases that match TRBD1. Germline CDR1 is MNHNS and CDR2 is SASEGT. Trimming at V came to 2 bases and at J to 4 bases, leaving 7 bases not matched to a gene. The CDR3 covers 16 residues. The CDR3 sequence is CASSEMVTGLNEKLFF. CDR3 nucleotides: TGTGCCAGCAGTGAAATGGTGACAGGGCTTAATGAAAAACTGTTTTTT.

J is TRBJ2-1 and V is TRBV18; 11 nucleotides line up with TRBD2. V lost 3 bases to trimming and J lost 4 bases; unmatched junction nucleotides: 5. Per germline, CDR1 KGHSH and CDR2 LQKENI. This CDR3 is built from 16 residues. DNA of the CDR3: TGTGCCAGCTCACCTCGACTAGCGGGGTATTACAATGAGCAGTTCTTC. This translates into CASSPRLAGYYNEQFF.

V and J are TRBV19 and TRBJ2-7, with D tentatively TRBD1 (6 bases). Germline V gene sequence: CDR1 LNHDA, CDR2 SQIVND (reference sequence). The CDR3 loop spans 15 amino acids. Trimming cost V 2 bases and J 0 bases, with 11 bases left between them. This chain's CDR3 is CASSISTGSSYEQYF. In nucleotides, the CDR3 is TGTGCCAGTAGTATATCGACAGGCAGCTCCTACGAGCAGTACTTC. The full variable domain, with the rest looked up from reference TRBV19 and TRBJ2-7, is DGGITQSPKYLFRKEGQNVTLSCEQNLNHDAMYWYRQDPGQGLRLIYYSQIVNDFQKGDIAEGYSVSREKKESFPLTVTSAQKNPTAFYLCASSISTGSSYEQYFGPGTRLTVT.

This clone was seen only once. CDR3 protein: CASSHPGDTQYF. CDR3 in DNA: TGCGCCAGCAGCCATCCGGGAGATACGCAGTATTTT. This rearrangement joins TRBV4-3 to TRBJ2-3; D gene ambiguous. CDR3 size: 12 residues. Germline V gene data show CDR1 as LGHNA and CDR2 as YSLEER. V gave up 3 bases and J gave up 5 bases, with 6 bases separating them.

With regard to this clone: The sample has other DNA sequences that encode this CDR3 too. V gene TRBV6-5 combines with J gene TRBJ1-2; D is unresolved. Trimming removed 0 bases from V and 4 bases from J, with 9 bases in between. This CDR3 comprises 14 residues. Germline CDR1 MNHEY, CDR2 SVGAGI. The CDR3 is CASSYSRVRYGYTF. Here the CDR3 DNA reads TGTGCCAGCAGTTACTCGAGAGTGCGCTATGGCTACACCTTC.

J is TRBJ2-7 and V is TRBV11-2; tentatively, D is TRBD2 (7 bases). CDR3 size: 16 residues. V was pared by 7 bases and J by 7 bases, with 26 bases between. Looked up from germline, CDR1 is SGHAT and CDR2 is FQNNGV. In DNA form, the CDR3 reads TGTGCCAGCACCCCCTGGGCGGGGGCCCCCCTCGGGGAGCAGTACTTC. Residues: CASTPWAGAPLGEQYF.

CDR3 region: CASSSPKTSDRGLGYTF. The CDR3 coding sequence is TGTGCCAGCAGCTCCCCGAAAACCTCGGACAGGGGGCTCGGCTACACCTTC. The V and J genes are TRBV11-2 and TRBJ1-2, with 11 bases identical to TRBD1. CDR3 size: 17 residues. Germline V gene lookup returns CDR1 SGHAT and CDR2 FQNNGV. V trimming: 4 bases; J trimming: 8 bases; junction bases outside the gene matches: 15.

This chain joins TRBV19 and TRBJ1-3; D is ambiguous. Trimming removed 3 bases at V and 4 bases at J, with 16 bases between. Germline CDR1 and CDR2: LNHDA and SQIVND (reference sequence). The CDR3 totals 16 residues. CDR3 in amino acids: CASSIGSEGSGNTIYF. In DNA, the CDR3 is TGTGCCAGTAGTATCGGGTCGGAGGGATCCGGAAACACCATATATTTT.

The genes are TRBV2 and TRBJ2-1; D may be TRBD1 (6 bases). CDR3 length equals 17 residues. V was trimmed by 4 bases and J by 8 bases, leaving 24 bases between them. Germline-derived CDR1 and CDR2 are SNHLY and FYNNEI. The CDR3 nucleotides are TGTGCCAGCAGTGGGGGGCGTGTCGACCGGTTTACTGATGAGCAGTTCTTC. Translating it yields CASSGGRVDRFTDEQFF.

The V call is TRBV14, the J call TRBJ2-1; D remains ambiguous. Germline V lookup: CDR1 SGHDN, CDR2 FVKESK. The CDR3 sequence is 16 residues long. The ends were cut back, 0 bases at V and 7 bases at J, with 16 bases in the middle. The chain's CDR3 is CASSQESGYRWNEQFF. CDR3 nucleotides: TGTGCCAGCAGCCAAGAGTCCGGGTATCGTTGGAATGAGCAGTTCTTC.

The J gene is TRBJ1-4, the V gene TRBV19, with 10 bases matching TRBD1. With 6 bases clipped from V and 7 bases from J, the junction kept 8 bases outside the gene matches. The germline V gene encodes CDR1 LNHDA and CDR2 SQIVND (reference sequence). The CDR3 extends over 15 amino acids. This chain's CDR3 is CASSRRGQGFEKLFF. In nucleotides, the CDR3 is TGTGCCAGTAGCCGCCGGGGACAGGGGTTTGAAAAACTGTTTTTT.

The CDR3 region is CASSELNSNQPQHF. The CDR3, as DNA: TGTGCCAGCAGTGAATTAAATAGCAATCAGCCCCAGCATTTT. V is TRBV2 and J is TRBJ1-5; D is undetermined. The length of the CDR3 is 14 residues. Per germline, CDR1 SNHLY and CDR2 FYNNEI. With 2 bases removed from V and 0 bases from J, the gap between germline ends came to 5 bases. The full variable domain, rest sourced from reference TRBV2 and TRBJ1-5, is EPEVTQTPSHQVTQMGQEVILRCVPISNHLYFYWYRQILGQKVEFLVSFYNNEISEKSEIFDDQFSVERPDGSNFTLKIRSTKLEDSAMYFCASSELNSNQPQHFGDGTRLSIL.

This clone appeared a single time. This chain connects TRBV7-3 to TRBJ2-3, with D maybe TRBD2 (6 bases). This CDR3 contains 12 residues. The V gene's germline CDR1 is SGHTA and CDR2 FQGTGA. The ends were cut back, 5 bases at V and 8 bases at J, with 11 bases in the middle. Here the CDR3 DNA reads TGTGCCAGCAGCCGCCCCGGGAGTACGCAGTATTTT. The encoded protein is CASSRPGSTQYF.

CDR3 protein: CATSRDRDGNTIYF. The CDR3 DNA follows: TGTGCCACCAGCAGAGACAGGGATGGAAACACCATATATTTT. The rearrangement uses TRBV15 and TRBJ1-3; TRBD1 is a possible D gene (5 bases). Between the trimmed V and J ends, which lost 0 bases and 3 bases, there was a span of 6 bases. CDR3 length equals 14 residues. Germline loops: CDR1 LNHNV, CDR2 YYDKDF (reference sequence).

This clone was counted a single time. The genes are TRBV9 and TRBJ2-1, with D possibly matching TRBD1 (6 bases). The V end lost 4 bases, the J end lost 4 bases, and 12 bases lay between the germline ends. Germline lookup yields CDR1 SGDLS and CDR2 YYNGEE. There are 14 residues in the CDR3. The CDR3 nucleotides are TGTGCCAGCAGCCCCACGGACAGTTACAATGAGCAGTTCTTC. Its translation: CASSPTDSYNEQFF.

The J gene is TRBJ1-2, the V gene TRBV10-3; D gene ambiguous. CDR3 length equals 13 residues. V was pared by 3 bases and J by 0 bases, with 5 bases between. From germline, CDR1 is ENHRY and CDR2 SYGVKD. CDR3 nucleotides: TGTGCCATCAGTGAACAGACTAACTATGGCTACACCTTC. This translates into CAISEQTNYGYTF.

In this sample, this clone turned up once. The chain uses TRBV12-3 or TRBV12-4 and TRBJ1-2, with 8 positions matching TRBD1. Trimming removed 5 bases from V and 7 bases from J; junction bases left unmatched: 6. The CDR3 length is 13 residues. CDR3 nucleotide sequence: TGTGCCAGCAGTCCAGGGGGCCGGTCTGGCTACACCTTC. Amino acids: CASSPGGRSGYTF.

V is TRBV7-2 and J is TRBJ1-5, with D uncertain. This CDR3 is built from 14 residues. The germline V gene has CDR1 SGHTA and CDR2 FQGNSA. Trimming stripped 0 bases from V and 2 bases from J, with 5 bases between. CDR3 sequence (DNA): TGTGCCAGCAGCTTAGCGTCGGGCAATCAGCCCCAGCATTTT. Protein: CASSLASGNQPQHF.

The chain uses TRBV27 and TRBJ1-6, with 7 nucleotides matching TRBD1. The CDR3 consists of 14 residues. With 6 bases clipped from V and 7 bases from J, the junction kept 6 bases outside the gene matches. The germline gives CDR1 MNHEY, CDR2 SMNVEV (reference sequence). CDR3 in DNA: TGTGCCAGCAGCCGCGACAGGGTGAATTCACCCCTCCACTTT. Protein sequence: CASSRDRVNSPLHF.

The CDR3 region has the DNA TGTGCCAGCAGCTTGGCGAGAGATGAGCAGTTCTTC. Its translation is CASSLARDEQFF. This rearrangement joins TRBV5-4 to TRBJ2-1; D not resolved. The CDR3 covers 12 residues. V was clipped by 0 bases and J by 8 bases, with 6 bases between them. CDR1 is SGHNT, CDR2 YYREEE, per germline (reference sequence).

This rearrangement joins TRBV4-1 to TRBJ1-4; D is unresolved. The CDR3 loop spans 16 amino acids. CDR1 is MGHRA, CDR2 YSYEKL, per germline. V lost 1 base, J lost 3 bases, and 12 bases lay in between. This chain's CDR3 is CASSQVLGPANEKLFF. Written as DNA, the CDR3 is TGCGCCAGCAGCCAAGTCTTGGGCCCCGCTAATGAAAAACTGTTTTTT.

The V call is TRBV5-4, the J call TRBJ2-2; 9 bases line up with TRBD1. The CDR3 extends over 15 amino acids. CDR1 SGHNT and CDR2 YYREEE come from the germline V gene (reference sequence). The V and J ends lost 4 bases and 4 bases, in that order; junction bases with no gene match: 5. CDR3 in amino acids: CASSMGQGATGELFF. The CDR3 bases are TGTGCCAGCAGCATGGGACAGGGTGCCACCGGGGAGCTGTTTTTT.

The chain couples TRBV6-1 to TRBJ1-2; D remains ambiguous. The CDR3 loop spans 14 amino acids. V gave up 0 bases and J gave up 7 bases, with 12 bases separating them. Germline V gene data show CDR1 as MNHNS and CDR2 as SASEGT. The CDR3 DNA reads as TGTGCCAGCAGTGAAGCTGGAGGTCGAGGTGGCTACACCTTC. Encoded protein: CASSEAGGRGGYTF.

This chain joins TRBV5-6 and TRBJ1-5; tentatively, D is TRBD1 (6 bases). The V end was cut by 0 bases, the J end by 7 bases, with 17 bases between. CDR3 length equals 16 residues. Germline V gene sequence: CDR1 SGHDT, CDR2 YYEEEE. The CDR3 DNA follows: TGTGCCAGCAGCTTGGGTCCAGGGGCGCTCAAGCAGCCCCAGCATTTT. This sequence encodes CASSLGPGALKQPQHF. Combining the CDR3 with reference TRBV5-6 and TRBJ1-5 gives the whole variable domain DAGVTQSPTHLIKTRGQQVTLRCSPKSGHDTVSWYQQALGQGPQFIFQYYEEEERQRGNFPDRFSGHQFPNYSSELNVNALLLGDSALYLCASSLGPGALKQPQHFGDGTRLSIL.

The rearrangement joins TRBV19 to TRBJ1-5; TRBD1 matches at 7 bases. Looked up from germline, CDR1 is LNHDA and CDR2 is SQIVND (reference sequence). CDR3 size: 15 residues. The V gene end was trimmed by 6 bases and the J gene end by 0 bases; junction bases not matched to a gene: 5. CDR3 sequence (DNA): TGTGCCAGTAGACGGGACAGCTATAGCAATCAGCCCCAGCATTTT. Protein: CASRRDSYSNQPQHF. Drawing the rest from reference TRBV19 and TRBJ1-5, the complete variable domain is DGGITQSPKYLFRKEGQNVTLSCEQNLNHDAMYWYRQDPGQGLRLIYYSQIVNDFQKGDIAEGYSVSREKKESFPLTVTSAQKNPTAFYLCASRRDSYSNQPQHFGDGTRLSIL.

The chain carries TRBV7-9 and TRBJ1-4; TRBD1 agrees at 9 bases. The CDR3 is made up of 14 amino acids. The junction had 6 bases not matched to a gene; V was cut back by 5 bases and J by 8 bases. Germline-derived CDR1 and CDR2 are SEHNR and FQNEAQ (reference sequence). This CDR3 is CASSATGGGEKLFF. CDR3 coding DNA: TGTGCCAGCAGCGCTACAGGGGGCGGGGAAAAACTGTTTTTT. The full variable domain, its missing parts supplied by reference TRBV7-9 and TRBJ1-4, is DTGVSQNPRHKITKRGQNVTFRCDPISEHNRLYWYRQTLGQGPEFLTYFQNEAQLEKSRLLSDRFSAERPKGSFSTLEIQRTEQGDSAMYLCASSATGGGEKLFFGSGTQLSVL.

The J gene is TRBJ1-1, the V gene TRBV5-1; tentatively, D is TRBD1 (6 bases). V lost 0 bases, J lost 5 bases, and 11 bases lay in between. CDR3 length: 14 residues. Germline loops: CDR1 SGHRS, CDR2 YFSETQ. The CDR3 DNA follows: TGCGCCAGCAGCTTGGGGTGGGGGCGAACTGAAGCTTTCTTT. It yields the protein CASSLGWGRTEAFF.

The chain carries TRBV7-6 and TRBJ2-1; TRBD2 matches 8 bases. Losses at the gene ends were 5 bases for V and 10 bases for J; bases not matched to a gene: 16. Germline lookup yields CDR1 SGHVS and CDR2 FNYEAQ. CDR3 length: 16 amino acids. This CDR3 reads CASSPPYGSGVREQFF. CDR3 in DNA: TGTGCCAGCAGCCCTCCTTACGGTAGCGGGGTAAGAGAGCAGTTCTTC.

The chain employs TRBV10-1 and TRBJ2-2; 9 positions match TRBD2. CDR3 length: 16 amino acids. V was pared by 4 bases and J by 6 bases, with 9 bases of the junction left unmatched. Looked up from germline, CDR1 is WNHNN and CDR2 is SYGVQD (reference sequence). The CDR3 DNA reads TGCGCCAGCAGTGCAGCGGGGGGCACGGACCCCGGGGAGCTGTTTTTT. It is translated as CASSAAGGTDPGELFF.

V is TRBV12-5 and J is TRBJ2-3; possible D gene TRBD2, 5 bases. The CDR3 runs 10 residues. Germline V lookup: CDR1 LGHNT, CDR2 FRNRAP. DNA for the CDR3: TGTGCGAGGGGCACAGATACGCAGTATTTT. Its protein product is CARGTDTQYF.

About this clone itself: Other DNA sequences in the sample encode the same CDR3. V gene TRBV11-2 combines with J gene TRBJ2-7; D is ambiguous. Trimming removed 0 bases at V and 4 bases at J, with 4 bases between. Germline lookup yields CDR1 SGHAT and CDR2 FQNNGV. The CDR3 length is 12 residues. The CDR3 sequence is CASSLDLYEQYF. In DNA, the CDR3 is TGTGCCAGCAGCTTAGATCTTTACGAGCAGTACTTC.

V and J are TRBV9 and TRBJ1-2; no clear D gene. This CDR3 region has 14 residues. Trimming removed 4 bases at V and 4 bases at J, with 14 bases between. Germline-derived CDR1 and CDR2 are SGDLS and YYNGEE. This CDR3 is CASSPSLIGYGYTF. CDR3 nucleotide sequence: TGTGCCAGCAGCCCCTCCTTAATCGGCTATGGCTACACCTTC.